What follows are 20 T cell receptor beta chains derived from one specimen sequenced in a study of T cell repertoires in cytomegalovirus infection. Their recognized antigens are unknown. TCRdb reprocessed the reads with MiXCR, giving one entry per CDR3 protein. This table holds fewer than 1,000,000 distinct CDR3 sequences, around a third found once. Sample: cultured CD8+ T cells from PBMCs, taken from culture after CMV antigen stimulation. These receptors came from a human donor in good health (CMV status not recorded). Some clones in this sample may be carry-over from other donors' samples.

V is TRBV3-1 and J is TRBJ2-1, with TRBD1 as a possible D gene (5 bases). V was clipped by 1 base and J by 2 bases, with 12 bases between them. The CDR3 has 16 residues. The V gene's germline CDR1 is LGHDT and CDR2 YNNKEL (reference sequence). The CDR3: CASSQVSAGPYNEQFF. The CDR3 DNA reads as TGTGCCAGCAGCCAAGTTTCGGCAGGGCCCTACAATGAGCAGTTCTTC.

Only a few counts were recorded for this clonotype. The chain has TRBV2 and TRBJ2-1; no reliable D call. The CDR3 consists of 14 residues. Between the trimmed V and J ends, which lost 6 bases and 0 bases, there was a span of 9 bases. The germline CDR1 and CDR2 sequences are SNHLY and FYNNEI. The chain's CDR3 is CASRGFVSYNEQFF. CDR3 sequence (DNA): TGTGCCAGCAGGGGATTCGTCTCCTACAATGAGCAGTTCTTC.

This clonotype has a single count. The CDR3 nucleotides read TGCGCCAGCAGCGAAGGACGGGACTCCTACGAGCAGTACGTC. Protein product: CASSEGRDSYEQYV. The V call is TRBV5-1, the J call TRBJ2-7; TRBD2 is a possible D gene (5 bases). Germline V gene data show CDR1 as SGHRS and CDR2 as YFSETQ. V lost 4 bases and J 0 bases, leaving 11 bases between the germline ends. The CDR3 sequence is 14 residues long.

The chain couples TRBV7-9 to TRBJ1-1; tentative D call: TRBD1 (5 bases). Germline V gene sequence: CDR1 SEHNR, CDR2 FQNEAQ (reference sequence). Trimming shortened V by 5 bases and J by 6 bases, and 10 bases separated the two germline ends. The CDR3 runs to 12 residues. The CDR3 DNA is TGTGCCAGCAGCCGGGGGGTCCCTGAAGCTTTCTTT. It codes for CASSRGVPEAFF.

This chain links TRBV2 with TRBJ2-7; D is unclear. The CDR3 is made up of 12 amino acids. V was cut by 7 bases and J by 3 bases, with 10 bases left in between. Germline CDR1 is SNHLY and CDR2 is FYNNEI. CDR3 protein: CASNHRYYEQYF. DNA for the CDR3: TGTGCCAGCAATCACCGATACTACGAGCAGTACTTC.

The rearrangement joins TRBV15 to TRBJ1-1; D remains ambiguous. The CDR3 has 16 residues. Per the germline V gene, CDR1 is LNHNV and CDR2 is YYDKDF (reference sequence). Between the trimmed V and J ends, which lost 0 bases and 0 bases, there was a span of 11 bases. This CDR3 is CATSRDSFWMNTEAFF. As DNA, the CDR3 is TGTGCCACCAGCAGAGATTCCTTCTGGATGAACACTGAAGCTTTCTTT.

The rearrangement links TRBV19 to TRBJ2-1; D might be TRBD2 (7 bases). Trimming cost V 6 bases and J 9 bases, with 21 bases left between them. This CDR3 comprises 15 residues. Per germline, CDR1 LNHDA and CDR2 SQIVND (reference sequence). Here the CDR3 DNA reads TGTGCCAGTAGCCCCCGGGACTACCAGGGGAGTGAGCAGTTCTTC. This gives the protein CASSPRDYQGSEQFF.

The rearrangement joins TRBV6-5 to TRBJ1-3; tentative D call: TRBD1 (5 bases). This CDR3 region has 16 residues. Germline V gene data show CDR1 as MNHEY and CDR2 as SVGAGI. V lost 1 base to trimming and J lost 0 bases, with 10 bases between them. CDR3 sequence reads: CASSYWGSSSGNTIYF. In DNA, the CDR3 is TGTGCCAGCAGTTACTGGGGCAGTAGCTCTGGAAACACCATATATTTT.

This clonotype has only a few counts. The chain links TRBV7-6 to TRBJ1-6, with 7 positions matching TRBD1. The CDR3 is 15 residues long. From germline, CDR1 is SGHVS and CDR2 FNYEAQ. Trimming took 5 bases from V and 8 from J; bases not matched to a gene: 9. The CDR3 DNA is TGTGCCAGCAGCCCTCGGACAGGAGAAGATTCACCCCTCCACTTT. Protein product: CASSPRTGEDSPLHF.

The chain couples TRBV3-1 to TRBJ2-1; 15 positions match TRBD2. Unmatched junction bases numbered 9, after V lost 6 bases and J lost 0 bases. Germline V gene data show CDR1 as LGHDT and CDR2 as YNNKEL (reference sequence). The length of the CDR3 is 19 residues. CDR3 protein: CASSRPGLAGGSSYNEQFF. Here the CDR3 DNA reads TGTGCCAGCAGTAGACCGGGACTAGCGGGGGGTAGCTCCTACAATGAGCAGTTCTTC.

This clonotype was recorded many times. This chain links TRBV7-2 with TRBJ1-2; the match to TRBD1 covers 8 bases. The CDR3 contains 15 residues. V lost 1 base to trimming and J lost 8 bases; unmatched junction nucleotides: 9. The germline gives CDR1 SGHTA, CDR2 FQGNSA. The CDR3 bases are TGTGCCAGCAGCTTAGATATCGGGACAGGCCTAGGCTACACCTTC. Its translation is CASSLDIGTGLGYTF.

The chain employs TRBV27 and TRBJ2-3, with D perhaps TRBD1 (6 bases). Trimming removed 8 bases at V and 2 bases at J, with 14 bases between. Per the germline V gene, CDR1 is MNHEY and CDR2 is SMNVEV (reference sequence). This CDR3 comprises 14 residues. DNA for the CDR3: TGTGCCAGCGCAGGGGATCCCCTCACAGATACGCAGTATTTT. Its protein product is CASAGDPLTDTQYF.

In this sample, this clonotype turned up many times. V is TRBV12-3 or TRBV12-4 and J is TRBJ1-5, with 7 bases fitting TRBD1. V trimming: 5 bases; J trimming: 9 bases; junction bases outside the gene matches: 13. This CDR3 spans 15 amino acids. The CDR3 coding sequence is TGTGCCAGCAGTCTAGAAAGGACAGGTGATGTGCCCCAGCATTTT. Protein sequence: CASSLERTGDVPQHF.

The J gene is TRBJ2-1, the V gene TRBV27; TRBD1 is a possible D gene (5 bases). The CDR3 runs 12 residues. Trimming cost V 8 bases and J 7 bases, with 12 bases left between them. The V gene's germline CDR1 is MNHEY and CDR2 SMNVEV (reference sequence). The CDR3 spells CASQWGRNEQFF. The CDR3, as DNA: TGTGCCAGCCAATGGGGCCGGAATGAGCAGTTCTTC.

The gene calls are TRBV6-1 and TRBJ1-2, with D possibly TRBD1 on 5 matching bases. The germline CDR1 and CDR2 sequences are MNHNS and SASEGT. V lost 4 bases and J 7 bases, leaving 13 bases between the germline ends. The CDR3 sequence is 13 residues long. Here the CDR3 reads CASSGGGAGGYTF. CDR3 sequence (DNA): TGTGCCAGCAGTGGCGGGGGTGCCGGTGGCTACACCTTC.

This clonotype was picked up a small number of times. This chain connects TRBV7-9 to TRBJ1-6; no firm D call. The CDR3 is 14 residues long. From germline, CDR1 is SEHNR and CDR2 FQNEAQ (reference sequence). V lost 5 bases, J lost 7 bases, and 12 bases lay in between. CDR3 DNA: TGTGCCAGCAGCGATGTCCGGCAGAATTCACCCCTCCACTTT. Translation gives CASSDVRQNSPLHF.

The chain links TRBV5-5 to TRBJ2-1; tentatively, D is TRBD1 (5 bases). The V and J ends lost 3 bases and 14 bases respectively, with 18 bases between them. CDR3 length: 13 amino acids. Germline-derived CDR1 and CDR2 are SGHKS and YYEKEE (reference sequence). CDR3 DNA: TGTGCCAGCAGCTCCTTCTATTTCCAGGGTGAGTTCTTC. Its protein is CASSSFYFQGEFF.

This rearrangement joins TRBV6-5 to TRBJ2-1; TRBD2 might be the D (6 bases). The CDR3 has 18 residues. CDR1 and CDR2 from the germline V gene are MNHEY and SVGAGI. Trimming removed 2 bases at V and 2 bases at J, with 19 bases between. The CDR3 loop is CASSYVGFGGEAYNEQFF. CDR3 in DNA: TGTGCCAGCAGTTACGTTGGGTTTGGCGGGGAGGCCTACAATGAGCAGTTCTTC.

This clonotype was counted between two and nine times. The chain is built from TRBV7-9 and TRBJ2-5; D is possibly TRBD1 (5 bases). Trimming took off 6 bases at V and 5 bases at J, with 13 bases between the two ends. Germline loops: CDR1 SEHNR, CDR2 FQNEAQ (reference sequence). The CDR3 is 13 amino acids. The CDR3 protein is CASRPKGRETQYF. The CDR3 region has the DNA TGTGCCAGCAGACCCAAGGGGCGGGAGACCCAGTACTTC.

The chain uses TRBV6-1 and TRBJ1-2; D remains unclear. The V end lost 2 bases, the J end lost 5 bases, and 15 bases lay between the germline ends. This CDR3 spans 15 amino acids. Germline V gives CDR1 MNHNS, CDR2 SASEGT. The CDR3 reads CASSERTDRGYGYTF. The CDR3 coding sequence is TGTGCCAGCAGTGAAAGGACCGATCGTGGTTATGGCTACACCTTC.